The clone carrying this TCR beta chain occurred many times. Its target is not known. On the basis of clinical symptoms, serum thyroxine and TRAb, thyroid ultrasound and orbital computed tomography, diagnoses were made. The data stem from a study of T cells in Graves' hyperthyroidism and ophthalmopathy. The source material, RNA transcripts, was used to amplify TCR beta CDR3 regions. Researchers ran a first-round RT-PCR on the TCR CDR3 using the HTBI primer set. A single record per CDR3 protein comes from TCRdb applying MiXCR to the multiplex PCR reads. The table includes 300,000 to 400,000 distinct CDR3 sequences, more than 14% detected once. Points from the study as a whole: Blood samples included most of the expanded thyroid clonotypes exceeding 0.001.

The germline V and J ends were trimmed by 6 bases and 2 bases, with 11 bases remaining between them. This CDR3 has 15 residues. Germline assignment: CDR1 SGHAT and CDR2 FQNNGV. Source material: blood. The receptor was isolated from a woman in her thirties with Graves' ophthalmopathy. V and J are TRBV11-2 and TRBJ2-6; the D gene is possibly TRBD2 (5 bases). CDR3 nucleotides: TGTGCCAGCAGAAAACCGGGGACTGGGGCCAACGTCCTGACTTTC. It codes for CASRKPGTGANVLTF.